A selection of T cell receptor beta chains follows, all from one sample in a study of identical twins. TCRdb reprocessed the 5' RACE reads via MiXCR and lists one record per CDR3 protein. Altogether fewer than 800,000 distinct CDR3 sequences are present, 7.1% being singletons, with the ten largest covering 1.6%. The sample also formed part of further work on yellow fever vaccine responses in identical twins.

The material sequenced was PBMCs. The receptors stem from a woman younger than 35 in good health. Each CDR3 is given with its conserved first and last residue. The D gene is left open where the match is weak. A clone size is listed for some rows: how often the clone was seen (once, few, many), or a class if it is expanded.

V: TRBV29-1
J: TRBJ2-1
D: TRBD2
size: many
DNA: TGCAGCGTTGAGGCCTCTCTAGCGGGAGGCTACAATGAGCAGTTCTTC
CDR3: CSVEASLAGGYNEQFF

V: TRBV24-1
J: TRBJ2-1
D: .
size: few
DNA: TGTGCCACCGAGGGGTGGACCCCCTACAATGAGCAGTTCTTC
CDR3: CATEGWTPYNEQFF

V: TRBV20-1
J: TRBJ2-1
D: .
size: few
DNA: TGCAGTGCTAGAGATATGGGACTTGAGCAGTTCTTC
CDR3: CSARDMGLEQFF

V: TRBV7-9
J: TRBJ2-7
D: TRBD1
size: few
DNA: TGTGCCAGCAGCTTTGCTGGGACAGGTGGCTACGAGCAGTACTTC
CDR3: CASSFAGTGGYEQYF

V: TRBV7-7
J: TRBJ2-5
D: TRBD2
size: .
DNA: TGTGCCAGCAGCCCTTACGGCGGGAGTGGAGAGACCCAGTACTTC
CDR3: CASSPYGGSGETQYF

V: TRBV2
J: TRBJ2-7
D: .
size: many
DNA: TGTGCCAGCAGTGATGACAGCTCCTACGAGCAGTACTTC
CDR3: CASSDDSSYEQYF

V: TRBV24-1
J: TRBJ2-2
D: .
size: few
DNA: TGTGCCACCACCCAAGCGAACACCGGGGAGCTGTTTTTT
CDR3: CATTQANTGELFF

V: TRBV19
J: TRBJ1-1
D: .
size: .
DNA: TGTGCCAGTATTGGGTCGTCCGGGAACACTGAAGCTTTCTTT
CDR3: CASIGSSGNTEAFF

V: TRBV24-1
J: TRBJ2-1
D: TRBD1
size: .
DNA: TGTGCCACCAGTGATTGGCTTGGACAGGGGTTTAATGAGCAGTTCTTC
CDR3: CATSDWLGQGFNEQFF

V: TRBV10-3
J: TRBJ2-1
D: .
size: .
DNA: TGTGCCATCAGTGAGGGGCCTATCCGGGACACCAACAATGAGCAGTTCTTC
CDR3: CAISEGPIRDTNNEQFF

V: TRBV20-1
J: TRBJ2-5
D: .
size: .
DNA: TGCAGTGCTAATCTCCAAGAGACCCAGTACTTC
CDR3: CSANLQETQYF

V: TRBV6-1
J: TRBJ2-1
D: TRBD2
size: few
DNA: TGTGCCAGCAGTCCCCTGAGCGGGGGGGTTTCCTACAATGAGCAGTTCTTC
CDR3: CASSPLSGGVSYNEQFF

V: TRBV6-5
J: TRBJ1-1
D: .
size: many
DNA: TGTGCCAGCAGTTACGAGACAGGCGGCACTGAAGCTTTCTTT
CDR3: CASSYETGGTEAFF

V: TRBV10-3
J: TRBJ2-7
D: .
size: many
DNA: TGTGCCATCAGTGAGAAAGGGTTGGCGGGGACCTACGAGCAGTACTTC
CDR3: CAISEKGLAGTYEQYF

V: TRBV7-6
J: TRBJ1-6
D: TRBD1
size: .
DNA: TGTGCCAGCAGCTCGGACAGGGGGTCGAGCTCCTATAATTCACCCCTCCACTTT
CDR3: CASSSDRGSSSYNSPLHF

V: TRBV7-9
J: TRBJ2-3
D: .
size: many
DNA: TGTGCCAGCAGCTTGGTTCAGGGTGCAGATACGCAGTATTTT
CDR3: CASSLVQGADTQYF

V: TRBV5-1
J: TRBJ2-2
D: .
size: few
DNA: TGCGCCAGCAGCCGGGACTTCGGTCGCACCGGGGAGCTGTTTTTT
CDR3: CASSRDFGRTGELFF

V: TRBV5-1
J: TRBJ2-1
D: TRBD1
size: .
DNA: TGCGCCAGCAGGATAAGGGGGCAAGGCAATGAGCAGTTCTTC
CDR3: CASRIRGQGNEQFF

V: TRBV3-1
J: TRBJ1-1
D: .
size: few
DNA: TGTGCCAGCAGCCAAGGGAGGGCCGCCGGCACTGAAGCTTTCTTT
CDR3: CASSQGRAAGTEAFF

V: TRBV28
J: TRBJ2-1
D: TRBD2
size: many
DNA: TGTGCCAGCAGTTTATATGTTAGCGGGAGCGGTGAGCAGTTCTTC
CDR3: CASSLYVSGSGEQFF

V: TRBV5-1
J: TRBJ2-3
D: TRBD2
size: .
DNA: TGCGCCAGCAGCTACGGGACTAGTAGCGGGACAGATACGCAGTATTTT
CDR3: CASSYGTSSGTDTQYF

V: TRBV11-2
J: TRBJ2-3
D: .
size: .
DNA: TGTGCCAGCAGCTACACCCCAACCCGCACAGATACGCAGTATTTT
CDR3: CASSYTPTRTDTQYF

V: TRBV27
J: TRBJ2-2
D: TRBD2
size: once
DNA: TGTGCCAGCAGGGAACTAGCGGGAGGCCTCACCGGGGAGCTGTTTTTT
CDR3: CASRELAGGLTGELFF

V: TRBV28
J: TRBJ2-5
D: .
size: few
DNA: TGTGCCAGCAGTTCAGACACAAGATCCCAAGAGACCCAGTACTTC
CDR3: CASSSDTRSQETQYF

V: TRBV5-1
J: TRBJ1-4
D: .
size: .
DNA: TGCGCCAGCAGCGCCCTTGGGGGGGACAATGAAAAACTGTTTTTT
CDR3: CASSALGGDNEKLFF

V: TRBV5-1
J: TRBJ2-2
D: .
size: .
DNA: TGCGCCAGCAGCTTGGTGGGACTCATCACCGGGGAGCTGTTTTTT
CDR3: CASSLVGLITGELFF

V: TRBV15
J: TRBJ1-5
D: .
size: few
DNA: TGTGCCACCAGCTGGACAGTAAATCAGCCCCAGCATTTT
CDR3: CATSWTVNQPQHF

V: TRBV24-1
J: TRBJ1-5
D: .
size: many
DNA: TGTGCCACCAGTGACCTGTCGGGACGGAATAGCAATCAGCCCCAGCATTTT
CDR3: CATSDLSGRNSNQPQHF

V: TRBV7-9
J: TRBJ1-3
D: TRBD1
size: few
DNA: TGTGCCCACAGGGGCTCTGGAAACACCATATATTTT
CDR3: CAHRGSGNTIYF

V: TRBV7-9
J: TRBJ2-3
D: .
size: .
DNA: TGTGCCAGCAGTTCGGAGGCAGATACGCAGTATTTT
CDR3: CASSSEADTQYF